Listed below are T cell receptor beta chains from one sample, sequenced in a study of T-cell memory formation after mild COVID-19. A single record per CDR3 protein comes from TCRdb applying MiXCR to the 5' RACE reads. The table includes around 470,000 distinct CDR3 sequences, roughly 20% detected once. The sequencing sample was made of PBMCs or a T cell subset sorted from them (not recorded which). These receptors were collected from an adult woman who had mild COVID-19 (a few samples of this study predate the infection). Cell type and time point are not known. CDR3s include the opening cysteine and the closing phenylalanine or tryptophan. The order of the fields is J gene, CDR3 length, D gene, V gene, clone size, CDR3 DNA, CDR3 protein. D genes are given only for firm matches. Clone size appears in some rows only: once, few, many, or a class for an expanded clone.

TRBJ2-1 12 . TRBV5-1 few TGCGCCAGCAGCGAACAAGGCAATGAGCAGTTCTTC CASSEQGNEQFF
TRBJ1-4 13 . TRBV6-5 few TGTGCCAGCAGCCCCCGACGCCATGAAAAACTGTTTTTT CASSPRRHEKLFF
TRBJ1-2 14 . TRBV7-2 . TGTGCCAGCAGCTGGAACCAGGGTGGTGTTGGCTACACCTTC CASSWNQGGVGYTF
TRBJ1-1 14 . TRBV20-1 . TGCAGTGCTAGAAGGCAGGTCATGAACACTGAAGCTTTCTTT CSARRQVMNTEAFF
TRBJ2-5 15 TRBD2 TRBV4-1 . TGCGCCAGCAGCCCTCGGGGGGGTGGCCAAGAGACCCAGTACTTC CASSPRGGGQETQYF
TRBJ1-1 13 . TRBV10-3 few TGTGCCATCAGTTGGAGAGAGAACACTGAAGCTTTCTTT CAISWRENTEAFF
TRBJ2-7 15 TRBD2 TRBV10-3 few TGTGCCATCAGCGCGAAGGCTAGCGGAAGCGGCGAGCAGTACTTC CAISAKASGSGEQYF
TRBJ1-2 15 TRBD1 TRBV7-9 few TGTGCCAGCAGGGGACAGGGTAATGTTAACTATGGCTACACCTTC CASRGQGNVNYGYTF
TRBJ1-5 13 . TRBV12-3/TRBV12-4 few TGTGCCAGCAGTCCCAGCAGGGTTGGGCCCCAGCATTTT CASSPSRVGPQHF
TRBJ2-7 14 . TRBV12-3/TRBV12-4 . TGTGCCAGCAGCTACTCAGGGACGTCCTACGAGCAGTACTTC CASSYSGTSYEQYF
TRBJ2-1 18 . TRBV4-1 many TGCGCCAGCAGCCAACGCCCCCAGGCCGAGGGCTCCTACAATGAGCAGTTCTTC CASSQRPQAEGSYNEQFF
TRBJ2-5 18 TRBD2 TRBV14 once TGTGCCAGCAGCCAAGATTATAGCGGGTTGCCCTTCCAAGAGACCCAGTACTTC CASSQDYSGLPFQETQYF
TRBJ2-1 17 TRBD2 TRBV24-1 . TGTGCCACCAGTGATTCATTAGCGGGAGGATACGGCAATGAGCAGTTCTTC CATSDSLAGGYGNEQFF
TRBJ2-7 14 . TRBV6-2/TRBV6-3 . TGTGCCAGCAGGGGTTGGGGCAGTGGCTACGAGCAGTACTTC CASRGWGSGYEQYF
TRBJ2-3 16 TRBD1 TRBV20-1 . TGCAGTGCCCCGCCCGGGACAGGGGGCGGGACAGATACGCAGTATTTT CSAPPGTGGGTDTQYF
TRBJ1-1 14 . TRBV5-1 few TGCGCCAGCAGCCCGGCGGGGGGGGGCACTGAAGCTTTCTTT CASSPAGGGTEAFF
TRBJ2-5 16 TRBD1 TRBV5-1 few TGCGCCAGCAGGGACTCCGGACAGGGGGGCCAAGAGACCCAGTACTTC CASRDSGQGGQETQYF
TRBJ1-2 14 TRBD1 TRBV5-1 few TGCGCCAGCAGCCCGGACAGGGGGGGAGGTGGCTACACCTTC CASSPDRGGGGYTF
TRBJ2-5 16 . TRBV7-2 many TGTGCCAGCAGCCCGTCGGGCAGCTCAGCCTGGGAGACCCAGTACTTC CASSPSGSSAWETQYF
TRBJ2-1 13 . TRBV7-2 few TGTGCCAGCAGCTTAAGGCAGGGCAGTGAGCAGTTCTTC CASSLRQGSEQFF
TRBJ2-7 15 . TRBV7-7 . TGTGCCAGCAGCTTGGTGCAGGGGTCGAACTACGAGCAGTACTTC CASSLVQGSNYEQYF
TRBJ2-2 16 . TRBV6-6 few TGTGCCAGCAGTTACTCGTGGAACCTTAACACCGGGGAGCTGTTTTTT CASSYSWNLNTGELFF
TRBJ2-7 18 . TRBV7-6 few TGTGCCAGCAGCCGCTACCAACCGGGACAAAGAAATTCCTACGAGCAGTACTTC CASSRYQPGQRNSYEQYF
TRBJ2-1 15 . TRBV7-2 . TGTGCCAGCAGTACCTCTTGGGCTTCCTACAATGAGCAGTTCTTC CASSTSWASYNEQFF
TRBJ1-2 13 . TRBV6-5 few TGTGCCAGCTGGCAGCCAGCTAACTATGGCTACACCTTC CASWQPANYGYTF
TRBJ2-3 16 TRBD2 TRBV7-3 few TGTGCCAGCAGCTTCGGGGGGTACGGAGACAAAGATACGCAGTATTTT CASSFGGYGDKDTQYF
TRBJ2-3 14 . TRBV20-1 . TGCAGTGCTAATCGTAGGGGGGGCACAGATACGCAGTATTTT CSANRRGGTDTQYF
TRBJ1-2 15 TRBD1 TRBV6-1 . TGTGCCGGCAGAGAACGACAGGGCGGCGGCTATGGCTACACCTTC CAGRERQGGGYGYTF
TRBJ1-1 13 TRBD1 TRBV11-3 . TGTGCCAGCAGCTTAGGGGGACAGAAAAAAGCTTTCTTT CASSLGGQKKAFF
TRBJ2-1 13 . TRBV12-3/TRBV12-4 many TGTGCCAGCGGGACACCTTCCTACAATGAGCAGTTCTTC CASGTPSYNEQFF
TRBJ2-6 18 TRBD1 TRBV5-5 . TGTGCCAGCAGGGAATACAGGGGGCAAAGCTCTGGGGCCAACGTCCTGACTTTC CASREYRGQSSGANVLTF
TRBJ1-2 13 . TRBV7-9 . TGTGCCAGCAGCTTCCTGGGAGTCTATGGCTACACCTTC CASSFLGVYGYTF
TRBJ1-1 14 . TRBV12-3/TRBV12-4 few TGTGCCAGCAGTCCCCGACGGCGTCGTGAAATAGCTTTCTTT CASSPRRRREIAFF
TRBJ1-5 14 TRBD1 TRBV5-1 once TGCGCCAGCAGCGGGACAGGGGGGGATCAGCCCCAGCATTTT CASSGTGGDQPQHF
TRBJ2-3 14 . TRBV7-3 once TGTGCCAGCAGCGCCATGGGGTACACAGATACGCAGTATTTT CASSAMGYTDTQYF
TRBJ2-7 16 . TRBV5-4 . TGTGCCAGCAGCTTTGGTTTGGGGCTTTCGAAGAACGAGCAGTACTTC CASSFGLGLSKNEQYF
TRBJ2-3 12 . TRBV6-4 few TGTGCACGGTGGAGGAGCACAGATACGCAGTATTTT CARWRSTDTQYF
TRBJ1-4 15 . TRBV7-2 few TGTGCCAGCAGCCCCCATCGAGCAACTAATGAAAAACTGTTTTTT CASSPHRATNEKLFF
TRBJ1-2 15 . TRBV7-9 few TGTGCCAGCAGCTTAAGCGGGTCGGTGTCCTATGGCTACACCTTC CASSLSGSVSYGYTF
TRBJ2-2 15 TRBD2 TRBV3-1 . TGTGCCAGCAGCCAAGTGGCGCTAGCGGCCGGGGAGCTGTTTTTT CASSQVALAAGELFF
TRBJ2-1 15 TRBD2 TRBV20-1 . TGCAGTGCTAGAGTGGCTAGCGGGAGAATCGATGAGCAGTTCTTC CSARVASGRIDEQFF
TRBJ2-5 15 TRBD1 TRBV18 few TGTGCCAGCTCACCACCGATGGGACAGCAAGAGACCCAGTACTTC CASSPPMGQQETQYF
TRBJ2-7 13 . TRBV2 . TGTGCCAGCAGAGCAGGGATCTCCTACGAGCAGTACTTC CASRAGISYEQYF
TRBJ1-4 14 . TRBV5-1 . TGCGCCAGCAGCACGGACCAGGGAAATGAAAAGCTGTTTTTT CASSTDQGNEKLFF
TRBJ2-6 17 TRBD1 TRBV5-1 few TGCGCCAGCAGCTATAGGACAGGGGTATCTGGGGCCAACGTCCTGACTTTC CASSYRTGVSGANVLTF
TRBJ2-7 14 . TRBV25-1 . TGTGCCAGCAGTGAATATCAGGGGATGGGAGAGCAGTACTTC CASSEYQGMGEQYF